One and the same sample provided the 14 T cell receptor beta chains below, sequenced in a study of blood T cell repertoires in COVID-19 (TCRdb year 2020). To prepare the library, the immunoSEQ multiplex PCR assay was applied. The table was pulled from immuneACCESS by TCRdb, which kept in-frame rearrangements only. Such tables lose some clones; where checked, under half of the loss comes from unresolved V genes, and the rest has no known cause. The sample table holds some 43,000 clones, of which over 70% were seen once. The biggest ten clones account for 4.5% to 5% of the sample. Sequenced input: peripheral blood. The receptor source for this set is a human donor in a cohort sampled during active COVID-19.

CDR3 DNA sequence: TGTGCCAGCAGCGGCCGGGGTGGACGGGATACGCAGTATTTT. Encoded protein: CASSGRGGRDTQYF. V and J are TRBV7-3 and TRBJ2-3, with a possible D match to TRBD2 (5 bases). Germline V gene sequence: CDR1 SGHTA, CDR2 FQGTGA. V dropped 5 bases and J dropped 6 bases, with 15 bases sitting between them. The CDR3 spans 14 residues.

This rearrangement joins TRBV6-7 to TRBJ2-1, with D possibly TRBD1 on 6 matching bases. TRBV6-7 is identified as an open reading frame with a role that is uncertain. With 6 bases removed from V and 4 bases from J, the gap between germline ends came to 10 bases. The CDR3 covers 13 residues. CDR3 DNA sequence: TGTGCCAGCAGCCAGGACAGTTACAATGAGCAGTTCTTC. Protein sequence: CASSQDSYNEQFF.

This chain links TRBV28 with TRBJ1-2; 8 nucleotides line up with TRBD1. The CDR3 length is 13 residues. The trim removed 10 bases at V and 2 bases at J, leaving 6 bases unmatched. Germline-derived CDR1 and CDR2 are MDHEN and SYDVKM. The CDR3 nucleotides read TGTGCCACTTGGGACAGGCTGAACTATGGCTACACCTTC. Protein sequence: CATWDRLNYGYTF.

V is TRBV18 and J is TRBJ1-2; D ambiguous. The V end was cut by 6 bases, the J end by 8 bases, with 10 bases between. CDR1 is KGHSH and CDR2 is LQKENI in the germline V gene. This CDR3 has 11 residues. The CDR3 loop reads CASSPLEGYTF. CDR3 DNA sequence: TGTGCCAGCTCTCCGTTGGAGGGCTACACCTTC.

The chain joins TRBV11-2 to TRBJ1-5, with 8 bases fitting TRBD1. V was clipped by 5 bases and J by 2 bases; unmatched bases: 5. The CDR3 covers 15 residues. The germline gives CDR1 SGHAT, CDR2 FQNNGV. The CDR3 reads CASSPDRGGNQPQHF. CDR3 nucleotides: TGTGCCAGCAGCCCCGACAGGGGCGGCAATCAGCCCCAGCATTTT.

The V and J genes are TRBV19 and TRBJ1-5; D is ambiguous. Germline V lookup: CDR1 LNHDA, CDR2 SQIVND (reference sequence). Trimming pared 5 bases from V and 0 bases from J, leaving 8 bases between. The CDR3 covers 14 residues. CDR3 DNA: TGTGCCAGTAGTTCGGGAGGTAGCAATCAGCCCCAGCATTTT. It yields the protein CASSSGGSNQPQHF. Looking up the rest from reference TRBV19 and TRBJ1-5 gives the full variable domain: DGGITQSPKYLFRKEGQNVTLSCEQNLNHDAMYWYRQDPGQGLRLIYYSQIVNDFQKGDIAEGYSVSREKKESFPLTVTSAQKNPTAFYLCASSSGGSNQPQHFGDGTRLSIL.

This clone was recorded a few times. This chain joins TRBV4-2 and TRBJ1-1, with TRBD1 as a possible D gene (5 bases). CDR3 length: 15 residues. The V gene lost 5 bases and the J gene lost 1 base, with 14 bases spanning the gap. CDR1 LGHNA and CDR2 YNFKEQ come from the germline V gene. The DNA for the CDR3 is TGTGCCAGCAGCTACTTACAGGAGAAGAACACTGAAGCTTTCTTT. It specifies CASSYLQEKNTEAFF.

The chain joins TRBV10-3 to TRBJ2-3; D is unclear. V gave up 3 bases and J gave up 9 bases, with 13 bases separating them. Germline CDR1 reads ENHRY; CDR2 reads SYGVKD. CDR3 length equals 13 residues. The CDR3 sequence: CAISEVASETQYF. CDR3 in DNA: TGTGCCATCAGTGAAGTAGCTTCGGAGACGCAGTATTTT.

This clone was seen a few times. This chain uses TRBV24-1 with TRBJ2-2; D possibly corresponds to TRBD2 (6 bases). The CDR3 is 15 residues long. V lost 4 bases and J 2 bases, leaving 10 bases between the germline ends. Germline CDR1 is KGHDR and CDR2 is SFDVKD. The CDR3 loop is CATSDPGGNTGELFF. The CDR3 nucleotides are TGTGCCACCAGTGACCCCGGGGGAAACACCGGGGAGCTGTTTTTT.

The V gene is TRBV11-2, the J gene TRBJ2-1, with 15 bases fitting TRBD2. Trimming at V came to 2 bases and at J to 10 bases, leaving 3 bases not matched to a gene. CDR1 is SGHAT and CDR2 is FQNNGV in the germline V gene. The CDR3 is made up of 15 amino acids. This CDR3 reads CASSLYGTSGREQFF. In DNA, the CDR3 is TGTGCCAGCAGCTTATACGGGACTAGCGGGAGGGAGCAGTTCTTC.

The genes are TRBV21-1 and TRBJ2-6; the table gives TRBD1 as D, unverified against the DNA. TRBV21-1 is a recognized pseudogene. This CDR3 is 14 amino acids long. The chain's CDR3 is CASRNSSGANVLTF. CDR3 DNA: TGTGCCAGCAGAAACAGCTCTGGGGCCAACGTCCTGACTTTC.

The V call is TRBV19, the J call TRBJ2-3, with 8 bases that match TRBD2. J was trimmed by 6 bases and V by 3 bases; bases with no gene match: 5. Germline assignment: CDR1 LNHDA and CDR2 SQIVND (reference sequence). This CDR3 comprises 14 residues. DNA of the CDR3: TGTGCCAGTAGTATTGGTCGGGAGGGCGATACGCAGTATTTT. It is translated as CASSIGREGDTQYF.

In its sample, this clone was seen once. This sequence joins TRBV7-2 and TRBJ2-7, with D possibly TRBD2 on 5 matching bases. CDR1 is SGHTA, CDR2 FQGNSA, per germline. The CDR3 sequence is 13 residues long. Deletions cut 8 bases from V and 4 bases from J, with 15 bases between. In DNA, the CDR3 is TGTGCCAGCGGATTCGCCCGGGGATACGAGCAGTACTTC. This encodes CASGFARGYEQYF.

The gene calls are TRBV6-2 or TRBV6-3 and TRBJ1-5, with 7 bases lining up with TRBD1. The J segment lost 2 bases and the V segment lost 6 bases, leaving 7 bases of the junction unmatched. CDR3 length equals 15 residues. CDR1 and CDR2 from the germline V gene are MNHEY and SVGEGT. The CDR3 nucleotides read TGTGCCAGCAGCAATCGACAGGGTGGCAATCAGCCCCAGCATTTT. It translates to CASSNRQGGNQPQHF.